These 21 T cell receptor beta chains share one sample of origin, sequenced in a study of cytomegalovirus exposure and HLA in healthy donors. The table came from immunoSEQ multiplex PCR; TCRdb's copy has only in-frame clones and leaves some out. The repertoire consists of fewer than 100,000 clones, with 94% occurring once and the leading ten covering less than 2.5%. Sequencing was carried out using PBMCs. The receptors originated from a woman aged 18-35 years in good health and CMV-seronegative.

This chain uses TRBV15 with TRBJ1-5, with 9 bases fitting TRBD1. Looked up from germline, CDR1 is LNHNV and CDR2 is YYDKDF (reference sequence). This CDR3 is built from 17 residues. The V and J ends lost 3 bases and 2 bases, in that order; junction bases with no gene match: 8. CDR3 protein: CATSRGNRDRGNQPQHF. The CDR3 DNA sequence: TGTGCCACCAGCAGGGGTAACCGGGACAGGGGCAATCAGCCCCAGCATTTT.

The chain uses TRBV20-1 and TRBJ2-7, with D possibly TRBD1 on 5 matching bases. Germline V gene data show CDR1 as DFQATT and CDR2 as SNEGSKA (reference sequence). The CDR3 loop spans 11 amino acids. Trimming left V 3 bases short and J 7 bases short, with 10 bases between. CDR3 nucleotide sequence: TGCAGTGCTAGGGACATACGAGAGCAGTACTTC. Protein product: CSARDIREQYF.

V is TRBV9 and J is TRBJ2-3; TRBD2 matches 14 bases. The CDR3 covers 19 residues. Germline V gene sequence: CDR1 SGDLS, CDR2 YYNGEE. Germline trimming cut 1 base from V and 0 bases from J; bases unmatched to any gene: 7. The CDR3 region has the DNA TGTGCCAGCAGCGTAACAGGACTAGCGGGGGGACCTAGCACAGATACGCAGTATTTT. Protein sequence: CASSVTGLAGGPSTDTQYF.

The chain has TRBV2 and TRBJ2-1, with 8 positions matching TRBD2. The V gene end was trimmed by 6 bases and the J gene end by 6 bases; junction bases not matched to a gene: 13. Germline values: CDR1 SNHLY, CDR2 FYNNEI. The CDR3 consists of 16 residues. The CDR3 protein is CASRKTGLAEPNEQFF. Written as DNA, the CDR3 is TGTGCCAGCAGAAAAACTGGACTAGCAGAGCCCAATGAGCAGTTCTTC.

The rearrangement joins TRBV27 to TRBJ1-2; D is uncertain. Germline V gene sequence: CDR1 MNHEY, CDR2 SMNVEV (reference sequence). V was shortened by 2 bases and J by 0 bases, with 10 bases between the two germline ends. The CDR3 contains 15 residues. The CDR3 loop reads CASSLAGAPNYGYTF. The CDR3, as DNA: TGTGCCAGCAGTTTAGCGGGTGCCCCTAACTATGGCTACACCTTC.

This chain links TRBV7-9 with TRBJ2-2, with 7 bases that match TRBD1. With V trimmed by 1 base and J by 7 bases, 9 bases remained unmatched. CDR1 and CDR2 (germline): SEHNR, FQNEAQ (reference sequence). CDR3 length: 16 residues. This CDR3 is CASSLVLRGPNGELFF. DNA of the CDR3: TGTGCCAGCAGCTTAGTATTAAGGGGGCCCAACGGGGAGCTGTTTTTT. Full variable domain (remainder filled in from reference TRBV7-9 and TRBJ2-2): DTGVSQNPRHKITKRGQNVTFRCDPISEHNRLYWYRQTLGQGPEFLTYFQNEAQLEKSRLLSDRFSAERPKGSFSTLEIQRTEQGDSAMYLCASSLVLRGPNGELFFGEGSRLTVL.

The chain couples TRBV5-4 to TRBJ2-5, with a possible D match to TRBD1 (6 bases). Germline-derived CDR1 and CDR2 are SGHNT and YYREEE (reference sequence). Trimming removed 0 bases from V and 6 bases from J, with 12 bases in between. The CDR3 length is 14 residues. CDR3 sequence reads: CASSLAGALQTQYF. In nucleotides, the CDR3 is TGTGCCAGCAGCTTGGCAGGGGCTCTACAGACCCAGTACTTC.

This chain uses TRBV7-9 with TRBJ1-2, with TRBD1 as a possible D gene (5 bases). V was shortened by 0 bases and J by 8 bases, with 16 bases between the two germline ends. CDR1 SEHNR and CDR2 FQNEAQ come from the germline V gene (reference sequence). The CDR3 totals 15 residues. CDR3 nucleotides: TGTGCCAGCAGCTTAGCGCCCAGGGAGGTAGCGGGCTACACCTTC. Its translation: CASSLAPREVAGYTF.

The chain carries TRBV30 and TRBJ1-2, with D possibly TRBD1 on 5 matching bases. Deletions cut 4 bases from V and 7 bases from J, with 16 bases between. The CDR3 contains 13 residues. Germline V lookup: CDR1 GTSNPN, CDR2 SVGIG (reference sequence). As DNA, the CDR3 is TGTGCCTGGACCCAACGGGGGACGAGTGGCTACACCTTC. Its protein product is CAWTQRGTSGYTF.

This chain joins TRBV7-9 and TRBJ1-1; no clear D gene. Germline loops: CDR1 SEHNR, CDR2 FQNEAQ (reference sequence). The V gene lost 5 bases and the J gene lost 3 bases, with 10 bases spanning the gap. This CDR3 comprises 13 residues. CDR3 region: CASSPPADTEAFF. CDR3 DNA: TGTGCCAGCAGCCCCCCCGCGGACACTGAAGCTTTCTTT.

J is TRBJ1-1 and V is TRBV6-4, with D perhaps TRBD1 (5 bases). CDR3 length: 18 amino acids. V lost 3 bases, J lost 0 bases, and 20 bases lay in between. From germline, CDR1 is MRHNA and CDR2 SNTAGT. The CDR3 protein is CASSDDPGRGGMNTEAFF. DNA for the CDR3: TGTGCCAGCAGTGATGACCCCGGGAGGGGTGGTATGAACACTGAAGCTTTCTTT.

V usage is TRBV27 and J usage is TRBJ2-1, with TRBD2 identical over 8 bases. CDR1 and CDR2 (germline): MNHEY, SMNVEV (reference sequence). CDR3 length: 15 residues. Trimming cost V 5 bases and J 6 bases; bases outside gene matches: 9. CDR3 coding DNA: TGTGCCAGCAGTCTGACGGGAGGGCTGATCAATGAGCAGTTCTTC. This gives the protein CASSLTGGLINEQFF.

V gene TRBV9 combines with J gene TRBJ2-7; TRBD2 matches at 7 bases. CDR3 length: 16 residues. V lost 0 bases to trimming and J lost 5 bases; unmatched junction nucleotides: 11. Germline V gene data show CDR1 as SGDLS and CDR2 as YYNGEE. DNA for the CDR3: TGTGCCAGCAGCGTAGATATAGGTTACAGCGGGAACGAGCAGTACTTC. Amino acid sequence: CASSVDIGYSGNEQYF.

The chain joins TRBV4-2 to TRBJ2-3, with a possible D match to TRBD1 (6 bases). Germline V lookup: CDR1 LGHNA, CDR2 YNFKEQ. The CDR3 has 15 residues. The V end lost 4 bases, the J end lost 2 bases, and 13 bases lay between the germline ends. The CDR3 coding sequence is TGTGCCAGCAGCCCCAGGGACACCGACACAGATACGCAGTATTTT. Residues: CASSPRDTDTDTQYF.

This chain connects TRBV5-1 to TRBJ2-2, with D uncertain. Germline CDR1 SGHRS, CDR2 YFSETQ. With 0 bases removed from V and 7 bases from J, the gap between germline ends came to 10 bases. The CDR3 runs to 14 residues. The CDR3 protein is CASSLVEVYGELFF. For the CDR3, the DNA is TGCGCCAGCAGCTTGGTTGAGGTTTACGGGGAGCTGTTTTTT.

This chain connects TRBV6-1 to TRBJ1-5; 11 nucleotides match TRBD1. The CDR3 covers 15 residues. V shed 7 bases, J shed 4 bases, and the junction held 6 bases outside the gene matches. CDR1 MNHNS and CDR2 SASEGT come from the germline V gene. This CDR3 is CASKPGTGGNQPQHF. As DNA, the CDR3 is TGTGCCAGCAAACCAGGGACAGGGGGAAATCAGCCCCAGCATTTT.

J is TRBJ2-7 and V is TRBV18, with 10 positions matching TRBD2. The length of the CDR3 is 15 residues. V was clipped by 5 bases and J by 2 bases; unmatched bases: 6. CDR1 KGHSH and CDR2 LQKENI come from the germline V gene. In DNA form, the CDR3 reads TGTGCCAGCTCAGCTACCGGGACTAGCGCCTACGAGCAGTACTTC. Translation gives CASSATGTSAYEQYF.

This rearrangement joins TRBV2 to TRBJ1-5; D possibly corresponds to TRBD1 (6 bases). CDR3 length equals 14 residues. CDR1 and CDR2 from the germline V gene are SNHLY and FYNNEI. Between the trimmed V and J ends, which lost 8 bases and 0 bases, there was a span of 11 bases. CDR3: CASSDRYSNQPQHF. Here the CDR3 DNA reads TGTGCCAGCTCCGACAGGTATAGCAATCAGCCCCAGCATTTT.

This rearrangement joins TRBV2 to TRBJ1-1; 7 bases are shared with TRBD1. The CDR3 is made up of 13 amino acids. Germline V lookup: CDR1 SNHLY, CDR2 FYNNEI. Losses at the gene ends were 8 bases for V and 2 bases for J; bases not matched to a gene: 5. CDR3 coding DNA: TGTGCCAGCCGCAGGGGGTTCAACACTGAAGCTTTCTTT. This encodes CASRRGFNTEAFF.

V and J are TRBV5-1 and TRBJ2-3, with D perhaps TRBD2 (5 bases). Germline V lookup: CDR1 SGHRS, CDR2 YFSETQ. This CDR3 region has 15 residues. V lost 7 bases to trimming and J lost 5 bases, with 20 bases between them. CDR3 amino acids: CASRSDLDAGDTQYF. In DNA form, the CDR3 reads TGCGCCAGCCGATCGGACCTAGATGCGGGAGATACGCAGTATTTT.

This clone was seen just once. The rearrangement joins TRBV7-8 to TRBJ2-3; 8 bases match TRBD2. This CDR3 is 17 amino acids long. Germline assignment: CDR1 SGHVS and CDR2 FQNEAQ. The V and J ends lost 2 bases and 2 bases, in that order; junction bases with no gene match: 9. The CDR3 here is CASSLSRAGVNTDTQYF. CDR3 in DNA: TGTGCCAGCAGCTTATCGCGAGCGGGGGTGAACACAGATACGCAGTATTTT.